The 18 T cell receptor beta chains listed next were all sequenced from one sample in a study of blood T cells in healthy people across ages. A second PCR, run for 7 to 11 cycles, used a sample-barcoded 5' primer plus a J-beta primer mix. TCRdb reprocessed the 5' RACE reads via MiXCR and lists one record per CDR3 protein. There are approximately 1.5 million distinct CDR3 sequences in the sample; 35% to 45% occur only once, and about 4.1% lies in the top ten. The sequenced material came from blood. The source of these receptors is a young woman in good health.

This clonotype has only a few counts. The rearrangement uses TRBV20-1 and TRBJ2-1; 13 bases agree with TRBD2. The CDR3 runs 13 residues. Trimming removed 5 bases from V and 7 bases from J; junction bases left unmatched: 2. CDR1 is DFQATT, CDR2 SNEGSKA, per germline (reference sequence). For the CDR3, the DNA is TGCAGTGCTGAGGGACTAGCGGGGAATGAGCAGTTCTTC. Translation gives CSAEGLAGNEQFF.

This clonotype appeared a few times. This chain connects TRBV25-1 to TRBJ2-1; 9 bases agree with TRBD2. Trimming removed 3 bases from V and 7 bases from J; junction bases left unmatched: 10. This CDR3 is built from 16 residues. CDR1 is MGHDK, CDR2 SYGVNS, per germline. CDR3 sequence reads: CASSDPAAGGYNEQFF. The CDR3 nucleotides read TGTGCCAGCAGTGATCCCGCTGCGGGAGGGTATAATGAGCAGTTCTTC. Based on the CDR3 plus reference TRBV25-1 and TRBJ2-1, the full variable domain is EADIYQTPRYLVIGTGKKITLECSQTMGHDKMYWYQQDPGMELHLIHYSYGVNSTEKGDLSSESTVSRIRTEHFPLTLESARPSHTSQYLCASSDPAAGGYNEQFFGPGTRLTVL.

The chain is built from TRBV6-2 or TRBV6-3 and TRBJ2-4; D gene ambiguous. The germline V gene encodes CDR1 MNHEY and CDR2 SVGEGT. CDR3 size: 11 residues. The germline V and J ends were trimmed by 2 bases and 13 bases, with 9 bases remaining between them. DNA of the CDR3: TGTGCCAGCAGTTACCCGCAGGAGCAGTACTTC. Protein sequence: CASSYPQEQYF.

The V call is TRBV28, the J call TRBJ2-3; D is perhaps TRBD1 (6 bases). The germline V gene encodes CDR1 MDHEN and CDR2 SYDVKM. The V gene lost 7 bases and the J gene lost 1 base, with 18 bases spanning the gap. This CDR3 is 16 amino acids long. The CDR3 coding sequence is TGTGCCAGCATCCCCTTGGGGTCAGGGGGCACAGATACGCAGTATTTT. Translating it yields CASIPLGSGGTDTQYF.

The chain employs TRBV7-2 and TRBJ1-1; D remains unclear. CDR1 is SGHTA, CDR2 FQGNSA, per germline. This CDR3 contains 15 residues. V was clipped by 2 bases and J by 5 bases, with 15 bases between them. Here the CDR3 DNA reads TGTGCCAGCAGCTTATTGGGAAAAATTGGAACTGAAGCTTTCTTT. This translates into CASSLLGKIGTEAFF. Based on the CDR3 plus reference TRBV7-2 and TRBJ1-1, the full variable domain is GAGVSQSPSNKVTEKGKDVELRCDPISGHTALYWYRQSLGQGLEFLIYFQGNSAPDKSGLPSDRFSAERTGGSVSTLTIQRTQQEDSAVYLCASSLLGKIGTEAFFGQGTRLTVV.

The chain is built from TRBV20-1 and TRBJ2-1; possible D gene TRBD1, 6 bases. The CDR3 runs to 13 residues. Germline V gives CDR1 DFQATT, CDR2 SNEGSKA (reference sequence). The germline V and J ends were trimmed by 6 bases and 3 bases, with 12 bases remaining between them. The CDR3 DNA follows: TGCAGTGCCCCGGTACAGGGCTACAATGAGCAGTTCTTC. Amino acid sequence: CSAPVQGYNEQFF.

This clonotype was seen only once. The chain joins TRBV28 to TRBJ2-7, with TRBD2 identical over 11 bases. Germline CDR1 is MDHEN and CDR2 is SYDVKM. The V segment lost 6 bases and the J segment 3 bases; nucleotides outside the gene matches: 4. The CDR3 is made up of 14 amino acids. The CDR3 region has the DNA TGTGCCAGCAGAACTAGCGGGAGTTTCTACGAGCAGTACTTC. Its translation: CASRTSGSFYEQYF.

This sequence joins TRBV7-9 and TRBJ2-5; TRBD2 is a possible D gene (6 bases). CDR3 size: 14 residues. Per germline, CDR1 SEHNR and CDR2 FQNEAQ (reference sequence). The V and J ends lost 5 bases and 2 bases respectively, with 12 bases between them. CDR3 sequence: CASSHRETQETQYF. The CDR3 DNA is TGTGCCAGCAGCCACCGGGAGACACAAGAGACCCAGTACTTC.

V gene TRBV27 combines with J gene TRBJ1-5, with TRBD1 as a possible D gene (5 bases). The length of the CDR3 is 14 residues. Germline-derived CDR1 and CDR2 are MNHEY and SMNVEV (reference sequence). Trimming stripped 5 bases from V and 7 bases from J, with 15 bases between. CDR3 in amino acids: CASSPETARQPQHF. Here the CDR3 DNA reads TGTGCCAGCAGTCCAGAGACAGCTCGGCAGCCCCAGCATTTT.

The V gene is TRBV24-1, the J gene TRBJ2-5; 9 bases line up with TRBD2. V lost 6 bases and J lost 11; bases outside the gene matches: 15. Germline-derived CDR1 and CDR2 are KGHDR and SFDVKD. CDR3 length equals 15 residues. The CDR3 nucleotides are TGTGCCACCAGTAAAAATAAGCGGGAGGCGAATGAGCAGTACTTC. This translates into CATSKNKREANEQYF.

The J gene is TRBJ2-1, the V gene TRBV27; 10 bases line up with TRBD2. Losses at the gene ends were 4 bases for V and 7 bases for J; bases not matched to a gene: 7. The CDR3 is 15 residues long. In germline, CDR1 is MNHEY, CDR2 SMNVEV (reference sequence). This chain's CDR3 is CASSYRTSGANEQFF. The CDR3 DNA reads TGTGCCAGCAGTTATAGAACTAGCGGGGCTAATGAGCAGTTCTTC.

This chain connects TRBV7-2 to TRBJ2-3; D ambiguous. The CDR3 runs to 15 residues. Trimming removed 1 base at V and 1 base at J, with 9 bases between. CDR1 is SGHTA and CDR2 is FQGNSA in the germline V gene. The DNA of the CDR3 is TGTGCCAGCAGCTTAGAAGGCTTCCGCACAGATACGCAGTATTTT. Translation gives CASSLEGFRTDTQYF.

CDR3 residues: CASSRQKNIQYF. The DNA of the CDR3 is TGTGCCAGCAGCCGACAGAAAAACATTCAGTACTTC. The chain carries TRBV6-2 or TRBV6-3 and TRBJ2-4; the D gene is possibly TRBD1 (5 bases). Trimming took off 6 bases at V and 4 bases at J, with 7 bases between the two ends. This CDR3 region has 12 residues. CDR1 and CDR2 from the germline V gene are MNHEY and SVGEGT.

The genes are TRBV18 and TRBJ2-7, with 9 bases aligning to TRBD2. Per the germline V gene, CDR1 is KGHSH and CDR2 is LQKENI. The CDR3 consists of 15 residues. V was clipped by 2 bases and J by 0 bases; unmatched bases: 2. The CDR3 DNA follows: TGTGCCAGCTCACCAAATAGCGGGAGCTCCTACGAGCAGTACTTC. It codes for CASSPNSGSSYEQYF.

The chain joins TRBV9 to TRBJ2-1; no definite D call. CDR3 length: 13 residues. Per the germline V gene, CDR1 is SGDLS and CDR2 is YYNGEE. Trimming took off 3 bases at V and 6 bases at J, with 10 bases between the two ends. Written as DNA, the CDR3 is TGTGCCAGCAGCGGTACTTGGGGCAATGAGCAGTTCTTC. Translating gives CASSGTWGNEQFF.

This clonotype was detected a few times. J is TRBJ2-1 and V is TRBV29-1; TRBD2 agrees at 7 bases. Germline V lookup: CDR1 SQVTM, CDR2 ANQGSEA. The CDR3 has 14 residues. J gave up 5 bases and V 6 bases, and 10 bases lay outside the gene matches. CDR3 loop: CSVPRASGHNEQFF. The CDR3 coding sequence is TGCAGCGTCCCCAGGGCTAGCGGCCACAATGAGCAGTTCTTC.

This chain connects TRBV29-1 to TRBJ1-1; D remains unclear. The CDR3 is 13 amino acids. CDR1 is SQVTM and CDR2 is ANQGSEA in the germline V gene. Trimming stripped 1 base from V and 1 base from J, with 7 bases between. The CDR3, as DNA: TGCAGCGTTGAAGGTTGGGGGAACACTGAAGCTTTCTTT. Amino acids: CSVEGWGNTEAFF.

The chain links TRBV12-5 to TRBJ1-2; no definite D call. Germline V gene sequence: CDR1 LGHNT, CDR2 FRNRAP. The ends were cut back, 1 base at V and 10 bases at J, with 10 bases in the middle. The CDR3 totals 12 residues. Written as DNA, the CDR3 is TGTGCTAGTGGTTTGGAGGTTGGTGCCTACACCTTC. Translated, it gives CASGLEVGAYTF.